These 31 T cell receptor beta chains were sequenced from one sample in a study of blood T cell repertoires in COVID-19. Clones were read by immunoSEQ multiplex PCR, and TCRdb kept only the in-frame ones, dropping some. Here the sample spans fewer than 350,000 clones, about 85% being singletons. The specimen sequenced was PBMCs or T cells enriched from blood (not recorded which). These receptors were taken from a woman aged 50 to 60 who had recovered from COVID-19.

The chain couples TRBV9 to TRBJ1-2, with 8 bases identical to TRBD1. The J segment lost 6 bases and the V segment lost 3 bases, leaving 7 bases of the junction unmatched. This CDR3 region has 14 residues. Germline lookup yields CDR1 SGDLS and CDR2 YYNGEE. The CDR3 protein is CASSGRQGRNGYTF. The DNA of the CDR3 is TGTGCCAGCAGCGGGAGACAGGGGAGGAATGGCTACACCTTC.

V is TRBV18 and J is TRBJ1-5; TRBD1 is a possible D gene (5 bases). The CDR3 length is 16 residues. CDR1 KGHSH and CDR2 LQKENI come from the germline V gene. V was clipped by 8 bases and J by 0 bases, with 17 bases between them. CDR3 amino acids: CASPTRGVASNQPQHF. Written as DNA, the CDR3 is TGTGCCAGCCCAACGCGGGGCGTAGCTAGCAATCAGCCCCAGCATTTT.

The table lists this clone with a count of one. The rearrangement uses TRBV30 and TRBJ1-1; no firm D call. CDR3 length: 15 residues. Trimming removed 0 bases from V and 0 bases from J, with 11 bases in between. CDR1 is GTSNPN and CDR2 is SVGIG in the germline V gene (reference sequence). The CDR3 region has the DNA TGTGCCTGGAGTGTAAGTAAGACAATGAACACTGAAGCTTTCTTT. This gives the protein CAWSVSKTMNTEAFF.

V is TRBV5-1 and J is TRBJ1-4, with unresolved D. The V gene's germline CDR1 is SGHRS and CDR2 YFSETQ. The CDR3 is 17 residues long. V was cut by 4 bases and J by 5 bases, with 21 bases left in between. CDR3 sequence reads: CASSPQRLQQQNEKLFF. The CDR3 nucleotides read TGCGCCAGCAGCCCGCAGAGGCTTCAACAACAAAATGAAAAACTGTTTTTT.

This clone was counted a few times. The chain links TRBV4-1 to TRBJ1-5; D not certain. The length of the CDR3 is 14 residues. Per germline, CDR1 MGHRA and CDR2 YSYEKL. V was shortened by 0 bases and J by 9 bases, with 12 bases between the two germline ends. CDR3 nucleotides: TGCGCCAGCAGCCAAGATTATTGGGCCTCGCCCCAGCATTTT. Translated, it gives CASSQDYWASPQHF.

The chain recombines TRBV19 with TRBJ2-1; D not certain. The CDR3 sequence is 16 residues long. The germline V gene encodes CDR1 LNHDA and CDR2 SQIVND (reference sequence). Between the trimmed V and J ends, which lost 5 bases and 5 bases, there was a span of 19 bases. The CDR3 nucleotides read TGTGCCAGTAGTCCGTTCGGTCAGGTCAAAAACAATGAGCAGTTCTTC. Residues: CASSPFGQVKNNEQFF.

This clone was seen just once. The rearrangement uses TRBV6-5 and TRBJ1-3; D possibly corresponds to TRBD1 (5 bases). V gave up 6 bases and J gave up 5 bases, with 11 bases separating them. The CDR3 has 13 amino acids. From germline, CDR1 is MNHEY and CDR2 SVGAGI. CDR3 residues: CASRTGVRNTIYF. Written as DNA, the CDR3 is TGTGCCAGCAGAACGGGGGTTAGAAACACCATATATTTT.

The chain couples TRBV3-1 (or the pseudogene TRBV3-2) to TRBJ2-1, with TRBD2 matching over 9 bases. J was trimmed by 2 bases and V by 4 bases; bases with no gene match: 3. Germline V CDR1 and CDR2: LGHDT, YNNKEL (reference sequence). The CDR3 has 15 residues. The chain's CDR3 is CASSPTSGPYNEQFF. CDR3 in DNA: TGTGCCAGCAGCCCCACTAGCGGGCCCTACAATGAGCAGTTCTTC.

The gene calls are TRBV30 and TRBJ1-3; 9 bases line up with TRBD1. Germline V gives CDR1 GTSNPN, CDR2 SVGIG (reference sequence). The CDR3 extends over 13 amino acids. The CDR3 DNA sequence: TGTAGTATGGACAGGGGCTCAGGAAACACCATATATTTT. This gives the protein CSMDRGSGNTIYF.

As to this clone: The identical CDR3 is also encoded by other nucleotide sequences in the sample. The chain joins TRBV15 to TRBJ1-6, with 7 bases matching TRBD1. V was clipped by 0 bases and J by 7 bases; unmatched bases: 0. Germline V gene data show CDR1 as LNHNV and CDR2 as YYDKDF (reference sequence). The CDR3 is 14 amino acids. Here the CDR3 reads CATSRDRGNSPLHF. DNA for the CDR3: TGTGCCACCAGCAGAGACAGGGGGAATTCACCCCTCCACTTT.

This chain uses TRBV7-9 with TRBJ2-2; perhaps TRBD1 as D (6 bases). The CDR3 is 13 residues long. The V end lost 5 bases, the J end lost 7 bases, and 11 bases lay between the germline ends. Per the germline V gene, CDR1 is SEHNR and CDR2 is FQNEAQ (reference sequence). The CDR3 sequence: CASSRTGIGELFF. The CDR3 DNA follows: TGTGCCAGCAGCAGAACAGGGATCGGGGAGCTGTTTTTT.

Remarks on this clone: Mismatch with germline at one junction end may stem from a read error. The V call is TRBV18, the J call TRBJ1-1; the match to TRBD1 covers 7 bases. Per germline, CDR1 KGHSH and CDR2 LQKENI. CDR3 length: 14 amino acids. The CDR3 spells CASSPLMTGHPPEF. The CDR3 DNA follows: TGTGCCAGCTCACCTCTCATGACAGGGCATCCGCCGGAATTT.

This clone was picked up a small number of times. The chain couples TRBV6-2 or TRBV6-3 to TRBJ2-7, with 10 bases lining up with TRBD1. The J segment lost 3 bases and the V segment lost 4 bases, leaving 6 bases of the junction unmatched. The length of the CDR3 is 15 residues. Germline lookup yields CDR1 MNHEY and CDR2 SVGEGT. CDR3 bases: TGTGCCAGCAGTTCCCAGACAGGGGGCTACTACGAGCAGTACTTC. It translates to CASSSQTGGYYEQYF.

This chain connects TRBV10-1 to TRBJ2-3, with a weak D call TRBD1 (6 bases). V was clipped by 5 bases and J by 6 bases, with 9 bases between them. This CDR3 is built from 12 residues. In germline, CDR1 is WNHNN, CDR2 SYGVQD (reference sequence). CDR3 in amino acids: CASSIDRDTQYF. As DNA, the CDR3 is TGCGCCAGCAGTATCGACAGGGATACGCAGTATTTT.

CDR3 nucleotides: TGCGCCAGCAGTCCCGGGGCGGGGCCACAAGAGACCCAGTACTTC. Its protein product is CASSPGAGPQETQYF. The chain combines TRBV10-1 with TRBJ2-5; tentatively, D is TRBD2 (6 bases). Between the trimmed V and J ends, which lost 5 bases and 2 bases, there was a span of 15 bases. CDR1 and CDR2 from the germline V gene are WNHNN and SYGVQD (reference sequence). The CDR3 totals 15 residues.

CDR3 amino acids: CASSTRQGFNEKLFF. The CDR3 bases are TGTGCCAGCAGCACCCGACAGGGGTTTAATGAAAAACTGTTTTTT. The J gene is TRBJ1-4, the V gene TRBV7-6, with 8 bases matching TRBD1. The CDR3 sequence is 15 residues long. Per germline, CDR1 SGHVS and CDR2 FNYEAQ. V lost 5 bases, J lost 4 bases, and 6 bases stayed unmatched.

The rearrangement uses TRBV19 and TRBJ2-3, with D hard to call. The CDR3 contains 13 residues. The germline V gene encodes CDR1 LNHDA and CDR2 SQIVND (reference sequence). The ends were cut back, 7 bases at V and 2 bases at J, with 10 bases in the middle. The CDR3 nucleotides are TGTGCCAGTACTAAGAGAGACACAGATACGCAGTATTTT. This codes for CASTKRDTDTQYF.

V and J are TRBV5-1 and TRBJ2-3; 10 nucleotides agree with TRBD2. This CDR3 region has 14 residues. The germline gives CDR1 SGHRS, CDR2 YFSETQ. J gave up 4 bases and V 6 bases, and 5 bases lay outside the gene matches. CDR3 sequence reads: CASMDSGGSDTQYF. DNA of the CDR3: TGCGCCAGCATGGATAGCGGGGGGTCAGATACGCAGTATTTT.

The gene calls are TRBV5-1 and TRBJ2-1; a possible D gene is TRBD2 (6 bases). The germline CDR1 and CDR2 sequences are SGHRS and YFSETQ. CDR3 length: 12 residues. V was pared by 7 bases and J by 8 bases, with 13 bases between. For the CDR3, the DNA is TGCGCCAGCGCGCTTTGGGGGGATGAGCAGTTCTTC. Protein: CASALWGDEQFF.

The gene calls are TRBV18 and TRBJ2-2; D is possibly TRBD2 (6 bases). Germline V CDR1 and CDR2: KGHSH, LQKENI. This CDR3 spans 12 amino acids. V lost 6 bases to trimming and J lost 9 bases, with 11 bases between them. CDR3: CASSSGRRELFF. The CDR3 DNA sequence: TGTGCCAGCTCGTCAGGGAGGAGGGAGCTGTTTTTT.

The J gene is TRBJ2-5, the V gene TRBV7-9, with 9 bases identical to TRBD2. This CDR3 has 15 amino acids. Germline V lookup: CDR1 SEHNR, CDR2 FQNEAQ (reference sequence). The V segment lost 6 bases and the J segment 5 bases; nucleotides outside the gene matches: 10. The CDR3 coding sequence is TGTGCCAGCAGTTATAGCGGGAGTAGGTACGAGACCCAGTACTTC. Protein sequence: CASSYSGSRYETQYF.

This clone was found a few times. The CDR3 coding sequence is TGTGCCAGCAGCCCGGGACAAATAGGGACTGAAGCTTTCTTT. Protein sequence: CASSPGQIGTEAFF. The gene calls are TRBV5-6 and TRBJ1-1, with D tentatively TRBD1 (6 bases). The CDR3 extends over 14 amino acids. Trimming took off 4 bases at V and 5 bases at J, with 15 bases between the two ends. Germline assignment: CDR1 SGHDT and CDR2 YYEEEE. The entire variable domain, with the rest obtained from reference TRBV5-6 and TRBJ1-1, is as follows: DAGVTQSPTHLIKTRGQQVTLRCSPKSGHDTVSWYQQALGQGPQFIFQYYEEEERQRGNFPDRFSGHQFPNYSSELNVNALLLGDSALYLCASSPGQIGTEAFFGQGTRLTVV.

The CDR3 nucleotides read TGTGCCAGCAGGGGGACAGGGAGCTACGAGCAGTACTTC. It specifies CASRGTGSYEQYF. The chain joins TRBV6-5 to TRBJ2-7, with 9 bases fitting TRBD1. V was clipped by 6 bases and J by 3 bases; unmatched bases: 3. The germline CDR1 and CDR2 sequences are MNHEY and SVGAGI. The CDR3 has 13 amino acids.

The CDR3 sequence: CASLAEGEQYF. The CDR3 DNA sequence: TGTGCCAGCCTAGCGGAGGGCGAGCAGTACTTC. V and J are TRBV28 and TRBJ2-7; 7 positions match TRBD2. Trimming cost V 8 bases and J 6 bases; bases outside gene matches: 4. CDR3 length equals 11 residues. The germline gives CDR1 MDHEN, CDR2 SYDVKM. The full variable domain, its missing parts supplied by reference TRBV28 and TRBJ2-7, is DVKVTQSSRYLVKRTGEKVFLECVQDMDHENMFWYRQDPGLGLRLIYFSYDVKMKEKGDIPEGYSVSREKKERFSLILESASTNQTSMYLCASLAEGEQYFGPGTRLTVT.

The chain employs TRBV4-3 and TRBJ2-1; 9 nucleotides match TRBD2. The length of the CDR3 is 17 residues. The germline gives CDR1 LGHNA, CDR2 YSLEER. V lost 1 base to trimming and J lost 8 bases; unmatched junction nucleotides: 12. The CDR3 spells CASSQGIAGVLFYEQFF. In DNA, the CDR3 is TGCGCCAGCAGCCAAGGGATAGCGGGAGTATTATTTTATGAGCAGTTCTTC.

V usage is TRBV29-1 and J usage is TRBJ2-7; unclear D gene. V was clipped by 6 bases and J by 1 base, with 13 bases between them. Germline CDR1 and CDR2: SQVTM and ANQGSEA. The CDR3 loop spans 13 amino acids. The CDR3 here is CSVTGFESYEQYF. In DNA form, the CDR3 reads TGCAGCGTAACCGGGTTTGAGTCCTACGAGCAGTACTTC.

The CDR3 reads CASRPGQGNSPLHF. As DNA, the CDR3 is TGTGCCAGCAGGCCGGGACAGGGTAATTCACCCCTCCACTTT. J is TRBJ1-6 and V is TRBV6-5; 9 nucleotides line up with TRBD1. Germline CDR1 is MNHEY and CDR2 is SVGAGI. CDR3 length equals 14 residues. Unmatched junction bases numbered 3, after V lost 6 bases and J lost 6 bases.

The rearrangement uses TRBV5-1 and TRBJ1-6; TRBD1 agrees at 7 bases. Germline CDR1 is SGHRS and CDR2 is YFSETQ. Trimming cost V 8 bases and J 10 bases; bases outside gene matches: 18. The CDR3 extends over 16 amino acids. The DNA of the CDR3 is TGCGCCAGTCATAGGACAGGCCCTCAGGAAGCCTCACCCCTCCACTTT. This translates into CASHRTGPQEASPLHF.

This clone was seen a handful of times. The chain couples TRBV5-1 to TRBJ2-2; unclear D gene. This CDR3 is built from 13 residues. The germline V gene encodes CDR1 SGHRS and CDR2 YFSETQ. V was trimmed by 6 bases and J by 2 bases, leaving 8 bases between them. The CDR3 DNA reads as TGCGCCAGCATGGCTAGTAACACCGGGGAGCTGTTTTTT. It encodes CASMASNTGELFF. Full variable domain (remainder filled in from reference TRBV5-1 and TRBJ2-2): KAGVTQTPRYLIKTRGQQVTLSCSPISGHRSVSWYQQTPGQGLQFLFEYFSETQRNKGNFPGRFSGRQFSNSRSEMNVSTLELGDSALYLCASMASNTGELFFGEGSRLTVL.

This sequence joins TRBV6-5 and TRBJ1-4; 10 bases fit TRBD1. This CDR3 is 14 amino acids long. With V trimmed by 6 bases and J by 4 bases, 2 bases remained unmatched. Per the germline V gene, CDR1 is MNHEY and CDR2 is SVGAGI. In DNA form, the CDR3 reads TGTGCCAGCAGGACAGGGGGCAGTAATGAAAAACTGTTTTTT. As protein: CASRTGGSNEKLFF.

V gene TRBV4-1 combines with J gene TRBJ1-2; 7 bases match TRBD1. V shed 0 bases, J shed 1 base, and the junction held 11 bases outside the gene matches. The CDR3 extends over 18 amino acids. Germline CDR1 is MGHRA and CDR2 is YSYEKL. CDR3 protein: CASSQDRRGQTFNYGYTF. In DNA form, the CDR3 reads TGCGCCAGCAGCCAAGATAGGCGGGGACAGACTTTTAACTATGGCTACACCTTC.